This T cell receptor beta chain was observed in a study of cytomegalovirus exposure and HLA in healthy donors. As for this clone: Its antigen is currently unknown.

V was pared by 2 bases and J by 5 bases, with 8 bases between. The germline CDR1 and CDR2 sequences are SGHNT and YYREEE (reference sequence). The CDR3 is made up of 13 amino acids. The study, taken as a whole, reports: Most TCR sequences proved rare, with some public TCRs found in many donors. In an earlier analysis, about 87% or about 30%: the productive usage of most TCR beta V segments.

PCR amplification relied on 60 Vbeta primers (plus 13 Jbeta primers). Using immunoSEQ multiplex PCR, the repertoire was profiled, and TCRdb retains in-frame clones only, with some absent. The data show about 170,000 clones, 75% to 90% seen once. Material for sequencing was PBMCs. This TCR derives from a boy between 2 and 10 years old in good health and CMV-seronegative. This chain joins TRBV5-4 and TRBJ1-3; unclear D gene. DNA of the CDR3: TGTGCCAGCAGCTTACAGCACAGAAACACCATATATTTT. Amino acid sequence: CASSLQHRNTIYF.